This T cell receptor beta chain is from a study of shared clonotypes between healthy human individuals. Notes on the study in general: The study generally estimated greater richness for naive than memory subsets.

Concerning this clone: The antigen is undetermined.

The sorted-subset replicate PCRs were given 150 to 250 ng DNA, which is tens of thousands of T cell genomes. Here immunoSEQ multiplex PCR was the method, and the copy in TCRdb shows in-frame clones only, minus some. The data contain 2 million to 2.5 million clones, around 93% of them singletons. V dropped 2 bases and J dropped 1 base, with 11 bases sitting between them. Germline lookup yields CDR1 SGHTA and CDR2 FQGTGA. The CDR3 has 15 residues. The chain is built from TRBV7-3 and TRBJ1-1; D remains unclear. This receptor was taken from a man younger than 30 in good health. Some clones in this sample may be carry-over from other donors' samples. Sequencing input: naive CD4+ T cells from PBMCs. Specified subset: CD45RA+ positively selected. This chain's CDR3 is CASSLVGQRNTEAFF. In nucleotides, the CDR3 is TGTGCCAGCAGCTTAGTCGGGCAGCGGAACACTGAAGCTTTCTTT.